The sequence of this T cell receptor beta chain was determined in a study of blood T cells in healthy people across ages. In its sample, this clonotype was seen a few times. The V gene's germline CDR1 is SNHLY and CDR2 FYNNEI. Trimming cost V 7 bases and J 3 bases, with 11 bases left between them. This CDR3 has 13 amino acids. Primed by a sample-barcoded 5' primer and a J-beta primer mix, a second PCR proceeded for about 6 to 11 cycles. A single record per CDR3 protein comes from TCRdb applying MiXCR to the 5' RACE reads. The sample includes about 680,000 distinct CDR3 sequences, about half of them seen just once.

The J gene is TRBJ2-3, the V gene TRBV2; the D call may be TRBD1 or TRBD2 (5 bases each). This receptor was identified in a woman aged 55-70 years in good health. The sequencing input was blood. In DNA form, the CDR3 reads TGTGCCAGCAACAGTGGGGGAACAGATACGCAGTATTTT. Amino acids: CASNSGGTDTQYF.